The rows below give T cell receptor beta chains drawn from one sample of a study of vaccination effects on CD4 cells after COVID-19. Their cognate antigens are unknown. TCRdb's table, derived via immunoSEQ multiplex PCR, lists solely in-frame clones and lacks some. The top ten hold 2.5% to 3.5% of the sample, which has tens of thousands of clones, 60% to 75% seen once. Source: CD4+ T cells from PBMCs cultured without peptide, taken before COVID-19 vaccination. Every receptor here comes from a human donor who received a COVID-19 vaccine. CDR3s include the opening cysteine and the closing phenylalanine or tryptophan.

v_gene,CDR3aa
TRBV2,CASLLEIAKNIQYF
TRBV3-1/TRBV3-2,CASSPGADNSPLHF
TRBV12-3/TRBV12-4,CASSQINYGYTF
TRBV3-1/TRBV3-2,CASSQEVRVKGNTIYF
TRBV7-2,CASSYGTSTGGYGYTF
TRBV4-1,CASSQDRYTDTQYF
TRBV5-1,CASSLLAGSYNEQFF
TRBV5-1,CASSTGGATEAFF
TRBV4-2,CASSQDWGEGRYEQYF
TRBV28,CASRPTSPLMNGYTF
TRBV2,CASRNKGTGAGYTF
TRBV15,CATSMGDRDAGEQYF
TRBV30,CAWSKTPTGVRDPYEQYF
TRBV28,CASNRGELYGYTF
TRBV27,CASSFARFSYEQYF
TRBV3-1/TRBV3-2,CASSQRGGIYGYTF
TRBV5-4,CASSLLAGGVSNEQFF
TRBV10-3,CAISGETGGGYTF
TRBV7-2,CASSAGLAGVLGEQYF
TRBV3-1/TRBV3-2,CASSQEAGGWDYEQYF
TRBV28,CASITPGTDHSYEQYF
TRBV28,CAISGGRRSYEQYF
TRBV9,CASSASAYTSGNTIYF
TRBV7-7,CASSPMGGSTDTQYF
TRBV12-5,CASGLVSSVVLAGGPLEGEQYF
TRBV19,CASSRDTVEKLFF
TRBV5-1,CASSSPATGGSYEQYF
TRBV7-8,CASSPGRRRHYGYTF